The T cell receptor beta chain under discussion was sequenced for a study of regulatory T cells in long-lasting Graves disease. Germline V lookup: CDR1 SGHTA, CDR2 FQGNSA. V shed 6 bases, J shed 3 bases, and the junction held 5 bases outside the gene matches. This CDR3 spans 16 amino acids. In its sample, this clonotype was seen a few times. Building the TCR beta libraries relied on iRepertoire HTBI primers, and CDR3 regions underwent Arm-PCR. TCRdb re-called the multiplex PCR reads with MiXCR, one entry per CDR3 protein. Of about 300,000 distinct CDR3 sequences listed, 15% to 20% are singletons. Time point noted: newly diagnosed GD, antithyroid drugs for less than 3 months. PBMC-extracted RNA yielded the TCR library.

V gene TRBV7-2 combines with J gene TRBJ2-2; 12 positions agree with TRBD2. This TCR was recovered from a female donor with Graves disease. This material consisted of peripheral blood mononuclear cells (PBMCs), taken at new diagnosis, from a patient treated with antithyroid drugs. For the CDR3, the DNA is TGTGCCAGCAGTCTAGCGGGAGGGGGAGACACCGGGGAGCTGTTTTTT. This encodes CASSLAGGGDTGELFF.